These 28 T cell receptor beta chains came from one sample sequenced in a study of shared clonotypes between healthy human individuals. Some clones are missing from TCRdb's copy, which holds only in-frame ones; the method was immunoSEQ multiplex PCR. The top ten clones hold roughly 0.56% of a sample with some 1,100,000 clones, 75% to 80% of them seen once. The sequenced material came from memory CD4+ T cells from PBMCs. Stated subset: CD45RA-negative fraction. These receptors originate from a man aged 18-30 years in good health. Some clones in this sample may be carry-over from other donors' samples.

The chain uses TRBV11-2 and TRBJ1-4; TRBD1 might be the D (6 bases). The CDR3 covers 15 residues. Trimming cost V 5 bases and J 8 bases, with 18 bases left between them. Germline loops: CDR1 SGHAT, CDR2 FQNNGV. The CDR3 DNA follows: TGTGCCAGCAGCCCCATCCAGGGGAATGAGGAAAAACTGTTTTTT. Protein product: CASSPIQGNEEKLFF.

V usage is TRBV27 and J usage is TRBJ1-5; the D gene is possibly TRBD1 (5 bases). V was pared by 6 bases and J by 5 bases, with 14 bases between. The CDR3 has 14 amino acids. Germline CDR1 is MNHEY and CDR2 is SMNVEV (reference sequence). CDR3 DNA sequence: TGTGCCAGCAGGGCTTCTTGGGGGGATCAGCCCCAGCATTTT. Translating gives CASRASWGDQPQHF.

This clone showed up many times. As DNA, the CDR3 is TGTGCCAGCCTCCGCAGGGCAAACGAGCAGTACTTC. Protein: CASLRRANEQYF. This chain joins TRBV28 and TRBJ2-7; weak D call: TRBD1 (5 bases). V lost 8 bases, J lost 5 bases, and 13 bases lay in between. Germline values: CDR1 MDHEN, CDR2 SYDVKM. This CDR3 is 12 amino acids long.

In DNA, the CDR3 is TGTGCCAGTAGTATCAGGGACAGTCCCGATGGCTACACCTTC. Protein sequence: CASSIRDSPDGYTF. This chain links TRBV19 with TRBJ1-2; TRBD1 agrees at 7 bases. The CDR3 is made up of 14 amino acids. After removal of 3 bases from V and 6 bases from J, the junction contained 7 bases not matched to a gene. The germline V gene encodes CDR1 LNHDA and CDR2 SQIVND (reference sequence).

This chain links TRBV6-6 with TRBJ2-3; D is perhaps TRBD2 (5 bases). Trimming stripped 2 bases from V and 6 bases from J, with 9 bases between. CDR1 MNHNY and CDR2 SVGAGI come from the germline V gene (reference sequence). The CDR3 runs to 13 residues. The CDR3 DNA reads as TGTGCCAGCAGTTACGGACGGGGTGATACGCAGTATTTT. Amino acids: CASSYGRGDTQYF.

The chain combines TRBV5-1 with TRBJ2-1; 12 bases are a match to TRBD2. Germline V gives CDR1 SGHRS, CDR2 YFSETQ. CDR3 length: 16 residues. V shed 0 bases, J shed 7 bases, and the junction held 5 bases outside the gene matches. CDR3 amino acids: CASSLVGLAGRNEQFF. The CDR3 coding sequence is TGCGCCAGCAGCTTGGTAGGACTAGCGGGGAGAAATGAGCAGTTCTTC.

V is TRBV5-1 and J is TRBJ2-5, with D possibly matching TRBD1 (6 bases). The germline V gene has CDR1 SGHRS and CDR2 YFSETQ. V gave up 4 bases and J gave up 4 bases, with 14 bases separating them. CDR3 length: 14 amino acids. The CDR3 protein is CASSQQGIVETQYF. The CDR3 nucleotides are TGCGCCAGCAGCCAACAGGGAATTGTAGAGACCCAGTACTTC.

The chain couples TRBV2 to TRBJ2-1; 7 positions match TRBD2. CDR3 length equals 14 residues. Germline loops: CDR1 SNHLY, CDR2 FYNNEI. Trimming removed 7 bases from V and 6 bases from J; junction bases left unmatched: 9. CDR3 nucleotides: TGTGCCAGCACCACGGACTTAGCGGGCAATGAGCAGTTCTTC. This encodes CASTTDLAGNEQFF. Drawing the rest from reference TRBV2 and TRBJ2-1, the complete variable domain is EPEVTQTPSHQVTQMGQEVILRCVPISNHLYFYWYRQILGQKVEFLVSFYNNEISEKSEIFDDQFSVERPDGSNFTLKIRSTKLEDSAMYFCASTTDLAGNEQFFGPGTRLTVL.

The rearrangement links TRBV4-1 to TRBJ2-7, with 11 nucleotides matching TRBD1. The J segment lost 6 bases and the V segment lost 6 bases, leaving 4 bases of the junction unmatched. Germline CDR1 and CDR2: MGHRA and YSYEKL. CDR3 length: 13 residues. The CDR3 reads CASRGTGGFEQYF. CDR3 nucleotides: TGCGCCAGCAGGGGGACAGGGGGTTTCGAGCAGTACTTC.

The chain carries TRBV28 and TRBJ2-1; TRBD1 aligns across 8 bases. The CDR3 has 14 residues. With V trimmed by 5 bases and J by 2 bases, 2 bases remained unmatched. Germline-derived CDR1 and CDR2 are MDHEN and SYDVKM. DNA for the CDR3: TGTGCCAGCAGTATACAGGGGGCCTACAATGAGCAGTTCTTC. Translating gives CASSIQGAYNEQFF. Full variable domain (remainder filled in from reference TRBV28 and TRBJ2-1): DVKVTQSSRYLVKRTGEKVFLECVQDMDHENMFWYRQDPGLGLRLIYFSYDVKMKEKGDIPEGYSVSREKKERFSLILESASTNQTSMYLCASSIQGAYNEQFFGPGTRLTVL.

This chain links TRBV4-2 with TRBJ2-6, with TRBD2 identical over 10 bases. V gave up 11 bases and J gave up 1 base; unmatched junction bases: 8. The CDR3 runs to 16 residues. Looked up from germline, CDR1 is LGHNA and CDR2 is YNFKEQ. CDR3 residues: CARPLAGESGANVLTF. The CDR3 bases are TGTGCCCGCCCCCTAGCGGGAGAATCTGGGGCCAACGTCCTGACTTTC.

Notes on this clone: Other nucleotide sequences in the sample specify the same CDR3. The chain has TRBV27 and TRBJ1-5; 7 bases are shared with TRBD1. Germline assignment: CDR1 MNHEY and CDR2 SMNVEV (reference sequence). Trimming cost V 5 bases and J 3 bases; bases outside gene matches: 7. The CDR3 covers 15 residues. This chain's CDR3 is CASSPRDRVNQPQHF. As DNA, the CDR3 is TGTGCCAGCAGTCCCCGTGACAGGGTCAATCAGCCCCAGCATTTT.

This clone occurred once. The V and J genes are TRBV5-4 and TRBJ1-1, with 8 bases fitting TRBD1. V gave up 1 base and J gave up 1 base; unmatched junction bases: 3. Germline CDR1 and CDR2: SGHNT and YYREEE (reference sequence). The CDR3 is 15 residues long. The CDR3 protein is CASSLQGAGNTEAFF. CDR3 in DNA: TGTGCCAGCAGCTTGCAGGGGGCAGGGAACACTGAAGCTTTCTTT.

On this clone: This may be a read error: a much more frequent sequence differs by one nucleotide. This chain uses TRBV2 with TRBJ2-6; D not certain. V dropped 4 bases and J dropped 0 bases, with 4 bases sitting between them. In germline, CDR1 is SNHLY, CDR2 FYNNEI. This CDR3 is 14 amino acids long. The CDR3 nucleotides read TGTGCCAGCAGTGTGGACTCTGGGGCCAACGTCCTGACTTTC. Translation gives CASSVDSGANVLTF.

This chain uses TRBV5-5 with TRBJ1-2, with D maybe TRBD1 (5 bases). Trimming pared 6 bases from V and 5 bases from J, leaving 17 bases between. Germline loops: CDR1 SGHKS, CDR2 YYEKEE (reference sequence). CDR3 length: 14 residues. The chain's CDR3 is CASNPGMGLYGYTF. The CDR3 DNA is TGTGCCAGCAACCCAGGGATGGGGCTTTATGGCTACACCTTC. The entire variable domain, with the rest obtained from reference TRBV5-5 and TRBJ1-2, is as follows: DAGVTQSPTHLIKTRGQQVTLRCSPISGHKSVSWYQQVLGQGPQFIFQYYEKEERGRGNFPDRFSARQFPNYSSELNVNALLLGDSALYLCASNPGMGLYGYTFGSGTRLTVV.

The V gene is TRBV5-1, the J gene TRBJ2-5; maybe TRBD1 (6 bases). Trimming cost V 3 bases and J 1 base, with 10 bases left between them. The CDR3 is 14 residues long. In germline, CDR1 is SGHRS, CDR2 YFSETQ. CDR3 coding DNA: TGCGCCAGCAGCTCCGGGACAACCCAAGAGACCCAGTACTTC. As protein: CASSSGTTQETQYF.

The chain links TRBV29-1 to TRBJ2-1, with D hard to call. Germline V CDR1 and CDR2: SQVTM, ANQGSEA. The CDR3 length is 11 residues. Trimming took 7 bases from V and 5 from J, leaving 9 bases between them. The CDR3 here is CSATLNNEQFF. As DNA, the CDR3 is TGCAGCGCTACCCTGAACAATGAGCAGTTCTTC.

The chain has TRBV11-3 and TRBJ1-5; D gene uncertain. Germline V gives CDR1 SGHNT, CDR2 YENEEA. V was shortened by 0 bases and J by 6 bases, with 21 bases between the two germline ends. CDR3 length: 18 amino acids. The CDR3 bases are TGTGCCAGCAGCTTAGAGCTGCGGGGAAAAATCCTCGGTCAGCCCCAGCATTTT. Its translation is CASSLELRGKILGQPQHF.

The chain is built from TRBV10-3 and TRBJ2-1; D not resolved. From germline, CDR1 is ENHRY and CDR2 SYGVKD. V gave up 6 bases and J gave up 5 bases, with 17 bases separating them. The CDR3 length is 15 residues. The CDR3 loop reads CAIREGDTVNNEQFF. In nucleotides, the CDR3 is TGTGCCATCAGAGAAGGCGACACAGTTAACAATGAGCAGTTCTTC.

The chain combines TRBV15 with TRBJ1-2; D call uncertain. CDR1 is LNHNV, CDR2 YYDKDF, per germline (reference sequence). Trimming removed 1 base at V and 6 bases at J, with 21 bases between. The CDR3 consists of 17 residues. CDR3 protein: CATSRGGNGPWGNGYTF. The CDR3 DNA follows: TGTGCCACCAGCAGAGGAGGAAACGGTCCTTGGGGAAATGGCTACACCTTC.

In its sample, this clone was seen once. This chain links TRBV19 with TRBJ1-5; 11 positions match TRBD1. Germline V gives CDR1 LNHDA, CDR2 SQIVND (reference sequence). After removal of 3 bases from V and 5 bases from J, the junction contained 9 bases not matched to a gene. The CDR3 has 17 amino acids. The CDR3 nucleotides read TGTGCCAGTAGTATTCGGACAGGGGGCGCGTCATATCAGCCCCAGCATTTT. It specifies CASSIRTGGASYQPQHF.

This clone was counted a few times. The chain links TRBV10-1 to TRBJ2-3, with a weak D call TRBD1 (5 bases). Trimming took 8 bases from V and 0 from J, leaving 24 bases between them. CDR3 length: 18 residues. The germline V gene encodes CDR1 WNHNN and CDR2 SYGVQD (reference sequence). CDR3 sequence: CASLPTDKRISSTDTQYF. The CDR3 DNA is TGCGCCAGCCTTCCGACGGACAAACGGATTTCTAGCACAGATACGCAGTATTTT.

J is TRBJ1-4 and V is TRBV7-2; D is ambiguous. CDR1 and CDR2 from the germline V gene are SGHTA and FQGNSA. This CDR3 spans 12 amino acids. With 3 bases removed from V and 3 bases from J, the gap between germline ends came to 2 bases. This CDR3 is CASSFPNEKLFF. The CDR3 nucleotides read TGTGCCAGCAGCTTCCCTAATGAAAAACTGTTTTTT.

A note on this clone: Other DNA sequences of this sample code for an identical CDR3. The chain combines TRBV7-2 with TRBJ1-2; 9 bases align to TRBD1. The CDR3 is made up of 14 amino acids. Germline lookup yields CDR1 SGHTA and CDR2 FQGNSA. J gave up 2 bases and V 5 bases, and 3 bases lay outside the gene matches. CDR3 DNA sequence: TGTGCCAGCAGCCTAGACAGGGGGAACTATGGCTACACCTTC. Protein: CASSLDRGNYGYTF.

This rearrangement joins TRBV4-1 to TRBJ2-1; 8 nucleotides line up with TRBD1. This CDR3 spans 14 amino acids. Looked up from germline, CDR1 is MGHRA and CDR2 is YSYEKL. The J segment lost 5 bases and the V segment lost 4 bases, leaving 4 bases of the junction unmatched. The CDR3 sequence is CASSRTGSNNEQFF. In DNA form, the CDR3 reads TGCGCCAGCAGCCGGACAGGGTCGAACAATGAGCAGTTCTTC.

The rearrangement joins TRBV5-6 to TRBJ2-7; 8 bases match TRBD1. The CDR3 contains 15 residues. The V gene's germline CDR1 is SGHDT and CDR2 YYEEEE. Unmatched junction bases numbered 8, after V lost 1 base and J lost 5 bases. CDR3 loop: CASSLFSAGGNEQYF. The CDR3 DNA is TGTGCCAGCAGCTTGTTTAGTGCAGGGGGCAACGAGCAGTACTTC. The whole variable domain, filled in from reference TRBV5-6 and TRBJ2-7, reads DAGVTQSPTHLIKTRGQQVTLRCSPKSGHDTVSWYQQALGQGPQFIFQYYEEEERQRGNFPDRFSGHQFPNYSSELNVNALLLGDSALYLCASSLFSAGGNEQYFGPGTRLTVT.

The chain combines TRBV9 with TRBJ1-3; 9 bases are shared with TRBD1. V lost 2 bases to trimming and J lost 1 base; unmatched junction nucleotides: 13. This CDR3 region has 19 residues. Germline V gene lookup returns CDR1 SGDLS and CDR2 YYNGEE. The CDR3 sequence: CASSVSNGRGTGSGNTIYF. The CDR3 bases are TGTGCCAGCAGCGTCTCAAATGGTCGCGGGACAGGGTCTGGAAACACCATATATTTT.

V and J are TRBV10-3 and TRBJ2-3; possible D gene TRBD2, 5 bases. The CDR3 runs to 16 residues. With 4 bases removed from V and 2 bases from J, the gap between germline ends came to 16 bases. Germline CDR1 ENHRY, CDR2 SYGVKD. In nucleotides, the CDR3 is TGTGCCATCAGTGCTCGGCCGGGGAAAACCACAGATACGCAGTATTTT. The encoded protein is CAISARPGKTTDTQYF.